This record covers a single T cell receptor (beta chain). This record belongs to a study of blood T cell repertoires in COVID-19. At the level of the study: Samples taken during acute and convalescent COVID-19 were collected in the United States, Italy and Spain. T cells, B-cell-depleted T cells, or PBMCs supplied cDNA or gDNA.

Original processing methods: Quantification of nucleated cells was approximated via reference gene primer amplification. This table comes from immunoSEQ multiplex PCR, and its TCRdb copy is limited to in-frame clones, with some not included. V, J and clone size are those of that table, while D and trimming were read from the DNA. The data contain some 48,000 clones, 86% of them singletons. Per the germline V gene, CDR1 is DFQATT and CDR2 is SNEGSKA (reference sequence). The V segment lost 3 bases and the J segment 2 bases; nucleotides outside the gene matches: 5. This CDR3 is built from 15 residues. The sequencing input was peripheral blood. The chain uses TRBV20-1 and TRBJ2-4; 9 bases fit TRBD1. The clonotype originates from an elderly woman with acute or convalescent COVID-19. CDR3 residues: CSASTGGLTKNIQYF. The CDR3 DNA sequence: TGCAGTGCTAGTACAGGGGGCCTAACCAAAAACATTCAGTACTTC.